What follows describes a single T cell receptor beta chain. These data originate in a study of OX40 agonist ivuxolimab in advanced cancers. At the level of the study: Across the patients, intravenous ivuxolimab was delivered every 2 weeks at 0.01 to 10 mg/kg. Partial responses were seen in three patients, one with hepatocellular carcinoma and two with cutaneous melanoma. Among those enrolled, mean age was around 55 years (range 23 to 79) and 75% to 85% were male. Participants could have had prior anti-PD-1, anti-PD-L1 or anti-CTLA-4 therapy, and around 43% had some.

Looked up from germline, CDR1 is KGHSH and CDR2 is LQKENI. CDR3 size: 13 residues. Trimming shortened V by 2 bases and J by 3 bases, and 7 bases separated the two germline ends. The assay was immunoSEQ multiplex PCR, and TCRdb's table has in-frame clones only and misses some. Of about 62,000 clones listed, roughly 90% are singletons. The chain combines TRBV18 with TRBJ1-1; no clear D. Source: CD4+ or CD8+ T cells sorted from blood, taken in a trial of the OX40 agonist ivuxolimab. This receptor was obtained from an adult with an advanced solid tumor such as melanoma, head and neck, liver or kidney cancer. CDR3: CASSPGRDTEAFF. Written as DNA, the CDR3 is TGTGCCAGCTCACCAGGGAGGGACACTGAAGCTTTCTTT.